These 25 T cell receptor beta chains share one sample of origin, sequenced in a study of vaccination effects on CD4 cells after COVID-19. For these TCRs, the target antigens are not known. Data came from immunoSEQ multiplex PCR; TCRdb stores just in-frame clones and leaves some out. There are more than 50,000 clones in the sample; 60% to 85% occur only once, and 2.5% to 3.5% lies in the top ten. The culture ran for around nine days before CD4+ T cells were isolated. The input for sequencing was CD4+ T cells from PBMCs cultured without peptide, taken before COVID-19 vaccination. The receptor set was obtained from a human donor who received a COVID-19 vaccine.

The CDR3 sequence is CASSSRERYEQYV. The DNA for the CDR3 is TGTGCCAGCAGCTCCAGGGAACGCTACGAGCAGTACGTC. The chain links TRBV11-2 to TRBJ2-7; D is possibly TRBD1 (5 bases). V shed 4 bases and J shed 3 bases, with 10 bases lying between them. The length of the CDR3 is 13 residues. Per the germline V gene, CDR1 is SGHAT and CDR2 is FQNNGV.

V usage is TRBV5-6 and J usage is TRBJ2-7; TRBD2 aligns across 10 bases. Germline CDR1 and CDR2: SGHDT and YYEEEE. V lost 0 bases and J lost 2; bases outside the gene matches: 2. CDR3 length equals 15 residues. CDR3 region: CASSLALAGAYEQYV. In nucleotides, the CDR3 is TGTGCCAGCAGCTTGGCTCTAGCGGGGGCCTACGAGCAGTACGTC.

The chain carries TRBV25-1 and TRBJ1-1, with a tentative D call TRBD1 (5 bases). This CDR3 region has 13 residues. Trimming removed 9 bases at V and 1 base at J, with 12 bases between. The germline V gene encodes CDR1 MGHDK and CDR2 SYGVNS. In DNA, the CDR3 is TGTGCCAGTCAGGGTTCTACGAACACTGAAGCTTTCTTT. This codes for CASQGSTNTEAFF.

This chain joins TRBV11-3 and TRBJ2-3; 10 bases match TRBD1. With 4 bases clipped from V and 4 bases from J, the junction kept 8 bases outside the gene matches. The germline V gene encodes CDR1 SGHNT and CDR2 YENEEA. The CDR3 loop spans 16 amino acids. The CDR3 here is CASSSPGTGVADTQYF. The CDR3 region has the DNA TGTGCCAGCAGCTCCCCCGGGACAGGGGTGGCAGATACGCAGTATTTT. The variable domain in full, with the rest retrieved from reference TRBV11-3 and TRBJ2-3, is EAGVVQSPRYKIIEKKQPVAFWCNPISGHNTLYWYLQNLGQGPELLIRYENEEAVDDSQLPKDRFSAERLKGVDSTLKIQPAELGDSAVYLCASSSPGTGVADTQYFGPGTRLTVL.

V usage is TRBV4-3 and J usage is TRBJ1-2; no clear D gene. Germline CDR1 LGHNA, CDR2 YSLEER. CDR3 length equals 14 residues. Trimming removed 0 bases at V and 4 bases at J, with 9 bases between. In DNA form, the CDR3 reads TGCGCCAGCAGCCAAGATGAGGCAGGCTATGGCTACACCTTC. It encodes CASSQDEAGYGYTF.

This sequence joins TRBV5-1 and TRBJ2-5, with 8 bases aligning to TRBD1. The J segment lost 5 bases and the V segment lost 4 bases, leaving 10 bases of the junction unmatched. Germline lookup yields CDR1 SGHRS and CDR2 YFSETQ. The CDR3 covers 15 residues. The CDR3 nucleotides read TGCGCCAGCAGCAGGGGTGGACAGGGTCCCGAGACCCAGTACTTC. This codes for CASSRGGQGPETQYF.

This clone showed up just a few times. The chain carries TRBV10-1 and TRBJ2-2; perhaps TRBD2 as D (5 bases). Germline V gives CDR1 WNHNN, CDR2 SYGVQD (reference sequence). The CDR3 covers 16 residues. The V end was cut by 6 bases, the J end by 2 bases, with 16 bases between. The CDR3 loop is CASRDGVEDNTGELFF. The CDR3 DNA reads as TGCGCCAGCAGGGACGGGGTGGAGGATAACACCGGGGAGCTGTTTTTT.

Judged by abundance, this clone is medium-sized (0.01 to 0.1%). The chain combines TRBV18 with TRBJ1-2; 7 bases align to TRBD1. From germline, CDR1 is KGHSH and CDR2 LQKENI. With V trimmed by 0 bases and J by 0 bases, 7 bases remained unmatched. This CDR3 comprises 17 residues. In nucleotides, the CDR3 is TGTGCCAGCTCACCACCGGGACAGTTAATGGCTAACTATGGCTACACCTTC. Translating it yields CASSPPGQLMANYGYTF. Drawing the rest from reference TRBV18 and TRBJ1-2, the complete variable domain is NAGVMQNPRHLVRRRGQEARLRCSPMKGHSHVYWYRQLPEEGLKFMVYLQKENIIDESGMPKERFSAEFPKEGPSILRIQQVVRGDSAAYFCASSPPGQLMANYGYTFGSGTRLTVV.

The J gene is TRBJ1-4, the V gene TRBV18; D not resolved. From germline, CDR1 is KGHSH and CDR2 LQKENI. The CDR3 covers 15 residues. V dropped 1 base and J dropped 6 bases, with 12 bases sitting between them. In nucleotides, the CDR3 is TGTGCCAGCTCACCACGAGGGATGGGAGATGAAAAACTGTTTTTT. Translation gives CASSPRGMGDEKLFF.

The chain is built from TRBV6-2 or TRBV6-3 and TRBJ2-5, with D possibly being TRBD2 (6 bases). This CDR3 has 18 residues. CDR1 and CDR2 (germline): MNHEY, SVGEGT. Trimming took off 6 bases at V and 2 bases at J, with 25 bases between the two ends. The CDR3: CASSPDIGGKNTQETQYF. The CDR3 bases are TGTGCCAGCAGCCCTGACATCGGGGGAAAAAACACACAAGAGACCCAGTACTTC.

This sequence joins TRBV6-5 and TRBJ1-4; 8 bases align to TRBD1. CDR3 length equals 15 residues. Germline CDR1 reads MNHEY; CDR2 reads SVGAGI. Trimming at V came to 7 bases and at J to 5 bases, leaving 9 bases not matched to a gene. The CDR3 DNA follows: TGTGCCAGCACCTTGGGGACAGGTTGGAATGAAAAACTGTTTTTT. Translating gives CASTLGTGWNEKLFF.

The V and J genes are TRBV19 and TRBJ2-3; TRBD1 matches 8 bases. After removal of 5 bases from V and 1 base from J, the junction contained 5 bases not matched to a gene. Germline CDR1 is LNHDA and CDR2 is SQIVND (reference sequence). The CDR3 runs to 15 residues. CDR3 sequence reads: CASSFPGQGTDTQYF. CDR3 DNA: TGTGCCAGTAGTTTTCCGGGACAGGGCACAGATACGCAGTATTTT.

The chain is built from TRBV14 and TRBJ2-5; D is ambiguous. Germline V lookup: CDR1 SGHDN, CDR2 FVKESK. The CDR3 extends over 13 amino acids. With 6 bases removed from V and 4 bases from J, the gap between germline ends came to 12 bases. In DNA form, the CDR3 reads TGTGCCAGCAGTCGAGGACCCTTAGAGACCCAGTACTTC. It is translated as CASSRGPLETQYF.

The chain couples TRBV5-1 to TRBJ2-5, with a possible D match to TRBD1 (5 bases). The CDR3 spans 13 residues. V lost 5 bases and J 5 bases, leaving 13 bases between the germline ends. Per germline, CDR1 SGHRS and CDR2 YFSETQ. The CDR3 bases are TGCGCCAGCAGGTCAGGGTCAGGGGAGACCCAGTACTTC. Amino acids: CASRSGSGETQYF.

J is TRBJ2-7 and V is TRBV5-4; 8 bases align to TRBD2. The CDR3 is made up of 14 amino acids. Germline CDR1 SGHNT, CDR2 YYREEE (reference sequence). The trim removed 2 bases at V and 5 bases at J, leaving 6 bases unmatched. The CDR3 DNA reads as TGTGCCAGCAGCTTCGGACTAGCAGGCCACGAGCAGTACGTC. Translated, it gives CASSFGLAGHEQYV.

The gene calls are TRBV6-5 and TRBJ2-1; unclear D gene. The CDR3 is 14 amino acids. V was pared by 5 bases and J by 7 bases, with 15 bases between. Germline lookup yields CDR1 MNHEY and CDR2 SVGAGI. For the CDR3, the DNA is TGTGCCAGCAGTCCCCCTCCCTTAGCTAATGAGCAGTTCTTC. It yields the protein CASSPPPLANEQFF.

This rearrangement joins TRBV5-4 to TRBJ2-5; tentatively, D is TRBD1 (6 bases). This CDR3 is 14 amino acids long. CDR1 SGHNT and CDR2 YYREEE come from the germline V gene (reference sequence). V shed 4 bases and J shed 0 bases, with 10 bases lying between them. This chain's CDR3 is CASSPGQNQETQYF. Here the CDR3 DNA reads TGTGCCAGCAGCCCCGGACAGAACCAAGAGACCCAGTACTTC. The full variable domain, rest sourced from reference TRBV5-4 and TRBJ2-5, is ETGVTQSPTHLIKTRGQQVTLRCSSQSGHNTVSWYQQALGQGPQFIFQYYREEENGRGNFPPRFSGLQFPNYSSELNVNALELDDSALYLCASSPGQNQETQYFGPGTRLLVL.

This clone has a handful of counts. CDR3 in DNA: TGTGCCAGCAGCGGCGCAGGCCCTGAAGCTTTCTTT. It translates to CASSGAGPEAFF. This chain links TRBV5-6 with TRBJ1-1, with unresolved D. Germline loops: CDR1 SGHDT, CDR2 YYEEEE. With 4 bases removed from V and 6 bases from J, the gap between germline ends came to 10 bases. The CDR3 is 12 residues long.

This clone was observed a single time. This chain links TRBV11-2 with TRBJ2-7, with D hard to call. V gave up 0 bases and J gave up 4 bases, with 10 bases separating them. Germline CDR1 reads SGHAT; CDR2 reads FQNNGV. The CDR3 totals 14 residues. The CDR3 loop reads CASSLDSFSYEQYV. CDR3 bases: TGTGCCAGCAGCTTAGATTCTTTTTCGTACGAGCAGTACGTC.

The chain has TRBV7-2 and TRBJ2-3, with TRBD1 as a possible D gene (5 bases). The germline V and J ends were trimmed by 5 bases and 6 bases, with 12 bases remaining between them. Germline lookup yields CDR1 SGHTA and CDR2 FQGNSA. The CDR3 runs to 13 residues. The CDR3 DNA follows: TGTGCCAGCAGCATACAGGTAGCCGATACGCAGTATTTT. Translation: CASSIQVADTQYF.

The chain recombines TRBV28 with TRBJ1-2; TRBD1 agrees at 7 bases. V lost 6 bases to trimming and J lost 6 bases; unmatched junction nucleotides: 7. Germline V CDR1 and CDR2: MDHEN, SYDVKM. CDR3 length: 13 residues. The CDR3 bases are TGTGCCAGCAGCGCGACAGGGACGGATGGCTACACCTTC. Its translation: CASSATGTDGYTF.

V usage is TRBV29-1 and J usage is TRBJ1-2; D remains unclear. CDR3 length: 13 amino acids. The germline gives CDR1 SQVTM, CDR2 ANQGSEA. Trimming cost V 1 base and J 8 bases, with 14 bases left between them. The CDR3 reads CSVEVPGIRGYTF. DNA of the CDR3: TGCAGCGTTGAAGTACCGGGGATACGGGGCTACACCTTC.

The J gene is TRBJ1-1, the V gene TRBV5-5; D is possibly TRBD1 (5 bases). This CDR3 has 14 amino acids. Germline lookup yields CDR1 SGHKS and CDR2 YYEKEE (reference sequence). Trimming pared 4 bases from V and 2 bases from J, leaving 12 bases between. CDR3 region: CASSRRDGNTEAFF. In DNA form, the CDR3 reads TGTGCCAGCAGCCGGCGGGACGGCAACACTGAAGCTTTCTTT.

The chain carries TRBV27 and TRBJ2-5; D possibly uses TRBD1 or TRBD2 (6 bases each). Germline assignment: CDR1 MNHEY and CDR2 SMNVEV (reference sequence). V was pared by 0 bases and J by 5 bases, with 13 bases between. This CDR3 comprises 15 residues. The CDR3 reads CASSLSRGGRETQYF. As DNA, the CDR3 is TGTGCCAGCAGTTTATCCAGGGGAGGTAGGGAGACCCAGTACTTC.

This clone was detected only a few times. The chain employs TRBV30 and TRBJ1-5; possibly TRBD1 for D (5 bases). Trimming took 2 bases from V and 7 from J, leaving 18 bases between them. CDR3 size: 15 residues. Germline CDR1 is GTSNPN and CDR2 is SVGIG (reference sequence). CDR3 bases: TGTGCCTGGAGTCCGTCGGGGAGGGGACGACAGCCCCAGCATTTT. As protein: CAWSPSGRGRQPQHF.